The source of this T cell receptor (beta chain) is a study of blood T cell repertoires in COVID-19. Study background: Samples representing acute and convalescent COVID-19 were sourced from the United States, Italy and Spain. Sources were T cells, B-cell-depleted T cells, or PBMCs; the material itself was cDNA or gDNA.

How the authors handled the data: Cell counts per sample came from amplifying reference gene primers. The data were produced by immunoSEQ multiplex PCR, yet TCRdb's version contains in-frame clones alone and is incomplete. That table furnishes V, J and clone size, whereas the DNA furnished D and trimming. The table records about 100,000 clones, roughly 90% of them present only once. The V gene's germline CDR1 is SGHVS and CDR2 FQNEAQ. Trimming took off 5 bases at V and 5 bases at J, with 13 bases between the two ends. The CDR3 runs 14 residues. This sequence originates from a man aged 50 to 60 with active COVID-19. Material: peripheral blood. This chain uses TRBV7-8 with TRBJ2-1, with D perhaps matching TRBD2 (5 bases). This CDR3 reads CASSPLDGNNEQFF. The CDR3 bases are TGTGCCAGCAGCCCCTTGGACGGGAACAATGAGCAGTTCTTC.